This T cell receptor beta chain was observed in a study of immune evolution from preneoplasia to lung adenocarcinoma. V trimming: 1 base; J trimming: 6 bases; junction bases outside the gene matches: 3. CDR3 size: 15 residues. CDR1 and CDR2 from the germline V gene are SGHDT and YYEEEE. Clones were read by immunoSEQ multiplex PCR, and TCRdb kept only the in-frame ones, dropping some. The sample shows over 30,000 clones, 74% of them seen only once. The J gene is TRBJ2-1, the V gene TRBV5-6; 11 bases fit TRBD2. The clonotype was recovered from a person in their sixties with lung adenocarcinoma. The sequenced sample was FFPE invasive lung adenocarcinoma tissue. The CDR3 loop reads CASSLRTSGPNEQFF. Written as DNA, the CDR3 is TGTGCCAGCAGCTTGCGGACTAGCGGGCCCAATGAGCAGTTCTTC.